This record concerns one T cell receptor beta chain sequence. V dropped 6 bases and J dropped 2; count of bases not matched to a gene: 4. In germline, CDR1 is LGHNA, CDR2 YSLEER. The CDR3 extends over 14 amino acids. The sample belongs to a study of blood T cell repertoires in COVID-19. Study-level background: T cells, B-cell-depleted T cells, or PBMCs supplied cDNA or gDNA.

The method was immunoSEQ multiplex PCR; TCRdb's version includes in-frame clones alone and lacks a portion of them. Counted here are 110,000 or so clones, more than 70% occurring once; the ten biggest clones make up less than 8.5%. The chain recombines TRBV4-3 with TRBJ2-3; TRBD2 aligns across 8 bases. Source material: peripheral blood. This receptor was obtained from a woman in her 70s who had recovered from COVID-19. The CDR3 loop is CASSSAGDTDTQYF. The CDR3 region has the DNA TGCGCCAGCAGTTCAGCGGGGGACACAGATACGCAGTATTTT.